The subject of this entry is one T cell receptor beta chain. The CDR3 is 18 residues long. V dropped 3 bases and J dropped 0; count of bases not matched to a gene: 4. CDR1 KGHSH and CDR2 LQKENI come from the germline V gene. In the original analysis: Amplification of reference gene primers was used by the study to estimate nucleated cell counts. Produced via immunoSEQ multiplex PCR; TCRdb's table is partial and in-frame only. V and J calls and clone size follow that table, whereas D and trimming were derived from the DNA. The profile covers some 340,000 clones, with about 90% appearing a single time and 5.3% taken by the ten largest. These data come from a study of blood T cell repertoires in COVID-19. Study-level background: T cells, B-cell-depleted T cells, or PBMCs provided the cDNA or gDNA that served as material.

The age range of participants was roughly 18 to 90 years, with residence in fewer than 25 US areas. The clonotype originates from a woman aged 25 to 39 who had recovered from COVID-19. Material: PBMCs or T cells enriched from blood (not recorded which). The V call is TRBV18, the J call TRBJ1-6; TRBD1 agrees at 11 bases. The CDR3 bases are TGTGCCAGCTCACCCAGGACAGGGGGCGCCTCCTATAATTCACCCCTCCACTTT. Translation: CASSPRTGGASYNSPLHF.